This T cell receptor beta chain was sequenced for a study of cytomegalovirus exposure and HLA in healthy donors. Regarding the study as a whole: Later work associated fewer than 20,000 TCR beta sequences with HLA alleles at 0.05 false discovery rate. Association of a missense DCLRE1C variant with TCR beta V- and J-gene trimming was reported in a later analysis. Reportedly, fewer N-insertions than the approximately 680-donor mean appeared in an Asian-associated ancestry cluster in a later analysis.

PCR was performed using 60 Vbeta and 13 Jbeta primers. Assay used: immunoSEQ multiplex PCR; TCRdb lists only in-frame clones, some missing. The sample yields some 220,000 clones, more than 85% seen once. As to this clone: Its antigen is not known.

CDR3 length: 12 amino acids. Germline V gives CDR1 GTSNPN, CDR2 SVGIG (reference sequence). The V end was cut by 5 bases, the J end by 0 bases, with 8 bases between. What was sequenced was PBMCs. This sequence originates from a woman between 18 and 29 years old in good health and CMV-seronegative. V and J are TRBV30 and TRBJ2-7; tentative D call: TRBD1 (6 bases). The chain's CDR3 is CAWGQSSYEQYF. CDR3 DNA sequence: TGTGCCTGGGGACAGAGCTCCTACGAGCAGTACTTC. Drawing the rest from reference TRBV30 and TRBJ2-7, the complete variable domain is SQTIHQWPATLVQPVGSPLSLECTVEGTSNPNLYWYRQAAGRGLQLLFYSVGIGQISSEVPQNLSASRPQDRQFILSSKKLLLSDSGFYLCAWGQSSYEQYFGPGTRLTVT.